This T cell receptor beta chain was captured in a study of T cells in Graves' hyperthyroidism and ophthalmopathy. This clonotype has at least ten counts. V lost 7 bases and J lost 2, with 12 bases in between. This CDR3 has 12 residues. Germline values: CDR1 DFQATT, CDR2 SNEGSKA (reference sequence). RNA transcripts yielded amplified TCR beta CDR3 regions. HTBI primers were used for first-round RT-PCR of the TCR CDR3. TCRdb itself ran the multiplex PCR reads through MiXCR, one entry per CDR3 protein. The table lists 280,000 or so distinct CDR3 sequences, about 25% of them singletons. The sequence was obtained from a man between 40 and 49 years old with Graves' hyperthyroidism that later progressed to Graves' ophthalmopathy. The V and J genes are TRBV20-1 and TRBJ2-7, with D possibly being TRBD2 (5 bases). The sequencing input was blood. CDR3 sequence: CSGGRVAYEQYF. CDR3 DNA sequence: TGCAGTGGAGGGCGGGTCGCCTACGAGCAGTACTTC.